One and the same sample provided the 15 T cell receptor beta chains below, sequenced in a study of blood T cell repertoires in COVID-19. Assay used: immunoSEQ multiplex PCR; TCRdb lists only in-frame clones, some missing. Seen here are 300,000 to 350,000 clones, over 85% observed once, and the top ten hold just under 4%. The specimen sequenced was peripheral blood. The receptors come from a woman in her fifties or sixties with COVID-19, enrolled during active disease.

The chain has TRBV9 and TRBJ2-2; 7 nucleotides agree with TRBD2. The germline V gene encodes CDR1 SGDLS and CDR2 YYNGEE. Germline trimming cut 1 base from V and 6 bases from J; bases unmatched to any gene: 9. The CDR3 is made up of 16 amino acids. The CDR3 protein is CASSVLSGVVPGELFF. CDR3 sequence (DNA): TGTGCCAGCAGCGTACTCAGCGGGGTTGTCCCCGGGGAGCTGTTTTTT.

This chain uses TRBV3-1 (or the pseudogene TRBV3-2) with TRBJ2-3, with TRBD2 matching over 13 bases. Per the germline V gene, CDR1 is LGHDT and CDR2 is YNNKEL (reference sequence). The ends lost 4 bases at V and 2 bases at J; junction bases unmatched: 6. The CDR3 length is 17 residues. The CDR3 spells CASSRTSGGLNTDTQYF. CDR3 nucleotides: TGTGCCAGCAGCCGGACTAGCGGGGGCCTCAACACAGATACGCAGTATTTT.

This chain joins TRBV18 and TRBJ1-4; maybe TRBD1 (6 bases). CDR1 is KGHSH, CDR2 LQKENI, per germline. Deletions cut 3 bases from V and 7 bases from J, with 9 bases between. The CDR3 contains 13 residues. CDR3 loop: CASSPRGIEKLFF. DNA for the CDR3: TGTGCCAGCTCACCGAGGGGGATTGAAAAACTGTTTTTT.

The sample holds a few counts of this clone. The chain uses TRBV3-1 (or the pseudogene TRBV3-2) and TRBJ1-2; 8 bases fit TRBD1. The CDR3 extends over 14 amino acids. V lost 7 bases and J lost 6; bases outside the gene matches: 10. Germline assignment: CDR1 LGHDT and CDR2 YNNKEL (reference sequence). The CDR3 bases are TGTGCCAGCACCTCCGGTCCAGGGGGCAATGGCTACACCTTC. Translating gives CASTSGPGGNGYTF.

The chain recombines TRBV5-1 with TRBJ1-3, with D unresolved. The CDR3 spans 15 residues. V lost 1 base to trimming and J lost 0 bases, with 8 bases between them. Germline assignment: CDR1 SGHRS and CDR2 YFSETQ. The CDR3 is CASSLSTLSGNTIYF. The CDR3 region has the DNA TGCGCCAGCAGCTTGAGCACCCTCTCTGGAAACACCATATATTTT.

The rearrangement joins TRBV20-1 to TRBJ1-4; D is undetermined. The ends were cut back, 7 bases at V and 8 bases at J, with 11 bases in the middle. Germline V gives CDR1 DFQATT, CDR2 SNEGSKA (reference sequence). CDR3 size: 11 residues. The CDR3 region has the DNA TGCAGTGTTGAGAGCTCCGAAAAACTGTTTTTT. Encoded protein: CSVESSEKLFF.

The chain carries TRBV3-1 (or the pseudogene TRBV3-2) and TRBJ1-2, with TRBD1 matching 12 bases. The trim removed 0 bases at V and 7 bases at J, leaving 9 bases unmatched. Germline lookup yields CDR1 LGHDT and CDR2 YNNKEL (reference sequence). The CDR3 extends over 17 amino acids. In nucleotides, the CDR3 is TGTGCCAGCAGCCAAGAAGCCGGGACAGGGGGCGGCGGTGGCTACACCTTC. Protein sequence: CASSQEAGTGGGGGYTF.

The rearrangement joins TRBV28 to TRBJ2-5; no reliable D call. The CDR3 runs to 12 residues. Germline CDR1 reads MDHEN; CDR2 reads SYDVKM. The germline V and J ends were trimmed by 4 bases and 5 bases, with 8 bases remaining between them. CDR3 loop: CASSSLPETQYF. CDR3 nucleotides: TGTGCCAGCAGTTCCCTACCGGAGACCCAGTACTTC.

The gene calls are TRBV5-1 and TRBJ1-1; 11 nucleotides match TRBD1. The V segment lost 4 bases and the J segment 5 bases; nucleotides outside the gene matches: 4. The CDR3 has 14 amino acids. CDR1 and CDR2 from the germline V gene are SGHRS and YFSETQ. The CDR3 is CASSRGTGGTEAFF. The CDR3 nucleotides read TGCGCCAGCAGCCGAGGGACAGGGGGGACTGAAGCTTTCTTT.

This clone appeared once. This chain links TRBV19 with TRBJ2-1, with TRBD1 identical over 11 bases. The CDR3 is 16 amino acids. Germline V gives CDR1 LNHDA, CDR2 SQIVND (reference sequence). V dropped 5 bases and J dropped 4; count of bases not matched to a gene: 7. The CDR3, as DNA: TGTGCCAGTAGTCGACGCGGGACAGGGGGTTACAATGAGCAGTTCTTC. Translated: CASSRRGTGGYNEQFF. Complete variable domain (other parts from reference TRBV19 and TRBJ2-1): DGGITQSPKYLFRKEGQNVTLSCEQNLNHDAMYWYRQDPGQGLRLIYYSQIVNDFQKGDIAEGYSVSREKKESFPLTVTSAQKNPTAFYLCASSRRGTGGYNEQFFGPGTRLTVL.

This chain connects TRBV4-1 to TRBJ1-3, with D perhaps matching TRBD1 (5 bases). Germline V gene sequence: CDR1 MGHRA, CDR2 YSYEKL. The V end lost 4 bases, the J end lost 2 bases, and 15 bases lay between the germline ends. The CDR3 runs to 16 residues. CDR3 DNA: TGCGCCAGCAGCCCCCCGGGGGGGAGGGCTGGAAACACCATATATTTT. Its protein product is CASSPPGGRAGNTIYF.

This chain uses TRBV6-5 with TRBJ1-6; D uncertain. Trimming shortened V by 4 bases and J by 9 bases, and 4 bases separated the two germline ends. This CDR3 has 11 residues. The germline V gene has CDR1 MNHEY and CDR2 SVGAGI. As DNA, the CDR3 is TGTGCCAGCAGTTCGGGTTCACCCCTCCACTTT. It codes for CASSSGSPLHF.

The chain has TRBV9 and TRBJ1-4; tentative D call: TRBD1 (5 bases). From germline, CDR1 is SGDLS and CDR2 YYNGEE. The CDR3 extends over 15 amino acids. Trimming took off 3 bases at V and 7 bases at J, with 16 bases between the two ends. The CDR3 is CASSASGPAGEKLFF. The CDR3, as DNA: TGTGCCAGCAGCGCCTCGGGGCCAGCGGGTGAAAAACTGTTTTTT.

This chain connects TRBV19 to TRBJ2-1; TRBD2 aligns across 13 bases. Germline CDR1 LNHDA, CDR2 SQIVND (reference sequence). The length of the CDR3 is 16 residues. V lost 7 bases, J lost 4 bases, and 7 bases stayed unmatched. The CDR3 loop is CASTRLAGGLYNEQFF. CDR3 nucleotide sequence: TGTGCCAGTACCAGACTAGCGGGGGGCCTTTACAATGAGCAGTTCTTC.

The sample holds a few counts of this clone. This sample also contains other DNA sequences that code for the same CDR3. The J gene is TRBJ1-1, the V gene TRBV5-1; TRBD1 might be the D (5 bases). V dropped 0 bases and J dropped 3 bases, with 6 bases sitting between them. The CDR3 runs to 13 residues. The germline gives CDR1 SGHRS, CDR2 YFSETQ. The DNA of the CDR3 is TGCGCCAGCAGCTTGGAACAGGACACTGAAGCTTTCTTT. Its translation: CASSLEQDTEAFF.